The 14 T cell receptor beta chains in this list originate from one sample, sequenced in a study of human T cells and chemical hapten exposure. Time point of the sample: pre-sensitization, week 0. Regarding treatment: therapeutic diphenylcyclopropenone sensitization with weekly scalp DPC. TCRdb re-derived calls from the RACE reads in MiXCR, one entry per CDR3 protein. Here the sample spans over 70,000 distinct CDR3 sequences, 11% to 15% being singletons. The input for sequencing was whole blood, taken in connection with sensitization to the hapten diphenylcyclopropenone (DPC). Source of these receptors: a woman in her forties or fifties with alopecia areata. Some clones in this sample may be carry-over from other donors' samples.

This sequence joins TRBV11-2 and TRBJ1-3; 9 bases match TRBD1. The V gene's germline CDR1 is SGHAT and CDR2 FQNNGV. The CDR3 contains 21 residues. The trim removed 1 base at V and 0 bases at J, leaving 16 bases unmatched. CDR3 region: CASSLAFDRGAIANSGNTIYF. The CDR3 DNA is TGTGCCAGCAGCTTAGCCTTTGACAGGGGGGCGATCGCGAACTCTGGAAACACCATATATTTT.

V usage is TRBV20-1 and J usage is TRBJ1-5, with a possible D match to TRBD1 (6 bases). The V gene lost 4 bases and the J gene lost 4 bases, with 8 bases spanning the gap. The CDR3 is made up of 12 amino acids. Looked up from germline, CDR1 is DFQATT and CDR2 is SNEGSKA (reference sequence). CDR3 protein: CSATDRNQPQHF. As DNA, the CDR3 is TGCAGTGCTACGGACAGAAATCAGCCCCAGCATTTT.

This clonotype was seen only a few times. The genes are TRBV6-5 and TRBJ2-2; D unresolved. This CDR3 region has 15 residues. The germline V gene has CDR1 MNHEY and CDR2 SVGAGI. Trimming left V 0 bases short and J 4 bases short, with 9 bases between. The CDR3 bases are TGTGCCAGCAGTTACTCGATGGGGTCCACCGGGGAGCTGTTTTTT. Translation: CASSYSMGSTGELFF.

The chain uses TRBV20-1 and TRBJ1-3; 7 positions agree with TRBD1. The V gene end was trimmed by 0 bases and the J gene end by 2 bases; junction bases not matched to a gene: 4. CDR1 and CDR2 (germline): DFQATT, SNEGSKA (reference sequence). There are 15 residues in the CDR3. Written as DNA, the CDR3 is TGCAGTGCTAGAGATCCCCAGGGGGCTGGAAACACCATATATTTT. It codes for CSARDPQGAGNTIYF.

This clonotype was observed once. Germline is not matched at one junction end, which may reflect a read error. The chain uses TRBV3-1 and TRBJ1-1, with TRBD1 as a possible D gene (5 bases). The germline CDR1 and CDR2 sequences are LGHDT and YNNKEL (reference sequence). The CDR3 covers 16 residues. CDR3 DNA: TGTGTCAGCAGCCACGGTAGCGGGGCGAGGGATGGTGAAGCTTTCTTT. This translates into CVSSHGSGARDGEAFF.

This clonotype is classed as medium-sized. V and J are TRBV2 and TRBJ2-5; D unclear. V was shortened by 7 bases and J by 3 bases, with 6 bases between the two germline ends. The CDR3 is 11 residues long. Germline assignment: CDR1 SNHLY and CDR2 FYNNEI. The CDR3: CASKYKETQYF. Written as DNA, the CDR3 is TGTGCCAGCAAGTACAAAGAGACCCAGTACTTC.

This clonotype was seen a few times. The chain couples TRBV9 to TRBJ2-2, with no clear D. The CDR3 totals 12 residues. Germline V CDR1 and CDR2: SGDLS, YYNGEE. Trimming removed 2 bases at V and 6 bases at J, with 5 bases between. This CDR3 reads CASSVTPGELFF. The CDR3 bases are TGTGCCAGCAGCGTGACACCCGGGGAGCTGTTTTTT.

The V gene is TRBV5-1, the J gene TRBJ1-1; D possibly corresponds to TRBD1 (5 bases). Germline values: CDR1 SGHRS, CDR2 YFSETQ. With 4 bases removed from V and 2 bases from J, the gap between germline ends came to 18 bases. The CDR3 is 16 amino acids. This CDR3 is CASSGNAGHGNTEAFF. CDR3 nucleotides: TGCGCCAGCAGCGGAAATGCAGGACACGGAAACACTGAAGCTTTCTTT.

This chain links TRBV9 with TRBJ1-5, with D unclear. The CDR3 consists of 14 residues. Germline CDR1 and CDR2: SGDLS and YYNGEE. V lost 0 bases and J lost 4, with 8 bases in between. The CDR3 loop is CASSVGGQNQPQHF. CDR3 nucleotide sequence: TGTGCCAGCAGCGTAGGCGGCCAGAATCAGCCCCAGCATTTT.

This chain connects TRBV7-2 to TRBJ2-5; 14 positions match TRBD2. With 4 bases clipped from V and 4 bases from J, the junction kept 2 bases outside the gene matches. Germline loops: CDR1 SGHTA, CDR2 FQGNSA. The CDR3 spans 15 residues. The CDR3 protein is CASSSGLAGGETQYF. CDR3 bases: TGTGCCAGCAGCTCAGGACTAGCGGGAGGAGAGACCCAGTACTTC.

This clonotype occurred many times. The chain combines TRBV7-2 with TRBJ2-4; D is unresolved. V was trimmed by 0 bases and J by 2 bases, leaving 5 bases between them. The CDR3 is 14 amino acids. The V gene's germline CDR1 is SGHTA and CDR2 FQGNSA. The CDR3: CASSLALTKNIQYF. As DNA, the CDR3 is TGTGCCAGCAGCTTAGCGCTTACCAAAAACATTCAGTACTTC.

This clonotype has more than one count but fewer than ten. The CDR3 nucleotides are TGTGCCGGAGAAAGCGTTTCCTACAATGAGCAGTTCTTC. It specifies CAGESVSYNEQFF. This chain connects TRBV7-9 to TRBJ2-1; no firm D call. The CDR3 covers 13 residues. From germline, CDR1 is SEHNR and CDR2 FQNEAQ (reference sequence). The V and J ends lost 11 bases and 1 base respectively, with 12 bases between them.

The CDR3 DNA is TGTGCCAGCAGCCATGCTAGCGGGACTGGGGCCAACGTCCTGACTTTC. Its protein is CASSHASGTGANVLTF. This chain links TRBV7-2 with TRBJ2-6; TRBD2 matches at 9 bases. Germline V gene lookup returns CDR1 SGHTA and CDR2 FQGNSA. This CDR3 spans 16 amino acids. Trimming at V came to 5 bases and at J to 2 bases, leaving 4 bases not matched to a gene.

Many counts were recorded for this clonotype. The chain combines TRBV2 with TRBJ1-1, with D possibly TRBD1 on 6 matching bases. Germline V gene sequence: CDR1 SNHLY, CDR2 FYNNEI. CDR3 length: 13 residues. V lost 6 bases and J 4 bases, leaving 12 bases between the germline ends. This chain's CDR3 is CASRTGYATEAFF. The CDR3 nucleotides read TGTGCCAGCAGAACAGGGTACGCCACTGAAGCTTTCTTT. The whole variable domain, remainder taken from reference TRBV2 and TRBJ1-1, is EPEVTQTPSHQVTQMGQEVILRCVPISNHLYFYWYRQILGQKVEFLVSFYNNEISEKSEIFDDQFSVERPDGSNFTLKIRSTKLEDSAMYFCASRTGYATEAFFGQGTRLTVV.